Sequencing of this TCR beta chain was carried out in a study of blood T cell repertoires in COVID-19. Across the whole study: Samples came from the United States, Italy and Spain, spanning acute and convalescent COVID-19. From T cells, B-cell-depleted T cells, or PBMCs came the material, which was cDNA or gDNA.

V trimming: 6 bases; J trimming: 7 bases; junction bases outside the gene matches: 2. The CDR3 is 13 amino acids. Per the germline V gene, CDR1 is SNHLY and CDR2 is FYNNEI. Original data processing: Reference gene primer amplification yielded estimated nucleated cell counts. The method was immunoSEQ multiplex PCR; TCRdb's version includes in-frame clones alone and lacks a portion of them. V and J calls and clone size are those listed in that table; D and trimming were worked out from the DNA. The sample has roughly 130,000 clones, around 87% seen once; the top ten hold around 3.4%. The sequence derives from a woman between 55 and 75 years old with acute or convalescent COVID-19. The sequenced sample was peripheral blood. The genes are TRBV2 and TRBJ1-6; 8 nucleotides align to TRBD1. The chain's CDR3 is CASRQGENSPLHF. The CDR3 nucleotides read TGTGCCAGCAGACAGGGGGAAAATTCACCCCTCCACTTT.